These T cell receptor beta chains were read from a single sample in a study of T cells in narcolepsy. Assay: immunoSEQ multiplex PCR; the TCRdb copy retains only in-frame clones and omits some. The table shows about 22,000 clones, with roughly four fifths occurring only once. Input material: memory (CD45RA-) CD4+ T cells from blood. The receptors come from a human donor in good health. CDR3s include the opening cysteine and the closing phenylalanine or tryptophan.

V gene,J gene,CDR3 protein
TRBV6-1,TRBJ2-7,CASSGTADTYEQYF
TRBV5-1,TRBJ2-2,CASMTPSDRSNTGELFF
TRBV7-9,TRBJ2-7,CASSWGAVGQEQYF
TRBV10-2,TRBJ2-3,CASRAHTDTQYF
TRBV4-2,TRBJ2-3,CASSQGERSSTDTQYF
TRBV7-9,TRBJ1-2,CASSLNSLNYGYTF
TRBV2,TRBJ2-5,CASSDWETQYF
TRBV6-1,TRBJ2-5,CASRSEGRGGTQYF
TRBV7-9,TRBJ2-7,CASSLAGHRGQFEQYF
TRBV19,TRBJ2-5,CASAGGHQETQYF
TRBV4-1,TRBJ2-6,CASTLGGFGTDSGANVLTF
TRBV4-2,TRBJ2-3,CASSQVHRTDTQYF
TRBV10-1,TRBJ2-3,CASSEGVTDTQYF
TRBV7-8,TRBJ1-1,CASRSLGANTEAFF
TRBV4-2,TRBJ2-5,CASSRREWETQYF
TRBV9,TRBJ2-5,CASSVVAGGSGETQYF
TRBV27,TRBJ1-1,CASSLGRNTEAFF
TRBV5-8,TRBJ2-1,CASSLQAGVNEQFF
TRBV5-6,-,CASSKSGTSYEQYF
TRBV7-2,TRBJ2-7,CASSTTSGGTYEQYF
TRBV7-9,TRBJ1-1,CASSSERLYTEAFF
TRBV27,TRBJ2-3,CASSLTVADTQYF
TRBV11-2,TRBJ2-3,CASSFQGVDTQYF
TRBV4-3,TRBJ2-2,CASRRGGDTGELFF
TRBV7-8,TRBJ1-2,CASSQDGTNYGYTF
TRBV10-3,TRBJ2-1,CAISVEGPNEQFF
TRBV10-3,TRBJ2-1,CAIRSTGDDEQFF
TRBV11-2,TRBJ2-5,CASSTQRGETQYF
TRBV11-2,TRBJ1-3,CASSLQFTIYF
TRBV19,TRBJ2-5,CASSTSPGLQETQYF
TRBV6-5,TRBJ2-2,CASSLGTQPWELFF
TRBV11-2,TRBJ1-3,CASSSDRGIGNTIYF
TRBV15,TRBJ1-2,CATSGDRAEGYTF
TRBV5-5,TRBJ1-2,CASSLRSAGGNYGYTF
TRBV6-1,TRBJ1-2,CASSERLQGGYGYTF
TRBV19,TRBJ2-3,CASSIDRRAVTDTQYF
TRBV4-2,TRBJ2-3,CASSQDGGPGADTDTQYF
TRBV19,TRBJ2-7,CASSLSGTGSNEQYF
TRBV10-3,TRBJ1-1,CATREDTEAFF
TRBV10-3,TRBJ2-1,CAIRRDYSYNEQFF
TRBV4-2,TRBJ2-7,CASSQAGTTSSYEQYF
TRBV6-1,TRBJ1-5,CASSEQVLVRNQPQHF
TRBV7-9,TRBJ2-7,CASRGGGGEQYF
TRBV2,TRBJ1-5,CASSVGTAYQPQHF
TRBV7-9,TRBJ2-1,CASSPRLGALYNEQFF
TRBV6-1,TRBJ2-3,CASSGARGSTDTQYF
TRBV6-1,TRBJ1-1,CASISETLSEAFF
TRBV15,TRBJ1-2,CATSSYGAGSSYGYTF
TRBV6-6,TRBJ1-1,CASISTGSLNTEAFF
TRBV5-1,TRBJ2-7,CASSLGPTGAYEQYF